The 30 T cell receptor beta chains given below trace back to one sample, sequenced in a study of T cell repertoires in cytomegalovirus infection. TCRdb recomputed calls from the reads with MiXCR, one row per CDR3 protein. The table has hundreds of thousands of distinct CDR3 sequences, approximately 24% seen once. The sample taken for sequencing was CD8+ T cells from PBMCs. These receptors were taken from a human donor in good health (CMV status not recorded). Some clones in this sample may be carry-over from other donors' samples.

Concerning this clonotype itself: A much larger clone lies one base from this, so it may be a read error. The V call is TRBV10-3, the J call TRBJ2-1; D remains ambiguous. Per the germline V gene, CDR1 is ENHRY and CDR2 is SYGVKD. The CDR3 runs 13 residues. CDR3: CTILVPSYNEQFF. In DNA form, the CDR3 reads TGTACCATTTTAGTACCCTCCTACAATGAGCAGTTCTTC.

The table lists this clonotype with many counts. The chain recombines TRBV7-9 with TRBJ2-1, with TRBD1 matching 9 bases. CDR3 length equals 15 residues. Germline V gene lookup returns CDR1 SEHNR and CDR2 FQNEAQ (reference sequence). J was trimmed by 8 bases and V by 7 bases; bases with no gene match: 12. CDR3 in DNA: TGTGCCAGCAACTGTCCGGAACAGGGGGCTCATGAGCAGTTCTTC. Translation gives CASNCPEQGAHEQFF. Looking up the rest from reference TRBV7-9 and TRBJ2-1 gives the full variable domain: DTGVSQNPRHKITKRGQNVTFRCDPISEHNRLYWYRQTLGQGPEFLTYFQNEAQLEKSRLLSDRFSAERPKGSFSTLEIQRTEQGDSAMYLCASNCPEQGAHEQFFGPGTRLTVL.

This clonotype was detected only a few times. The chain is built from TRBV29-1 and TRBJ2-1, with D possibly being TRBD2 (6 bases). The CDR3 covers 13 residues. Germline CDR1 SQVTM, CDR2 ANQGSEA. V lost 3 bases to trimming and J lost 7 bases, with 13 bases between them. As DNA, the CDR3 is TGCAGCGTTGAGGGCGGGGAAGTTAATGAGCAGTTCTTC. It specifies CSVEGGEVNEQFF.

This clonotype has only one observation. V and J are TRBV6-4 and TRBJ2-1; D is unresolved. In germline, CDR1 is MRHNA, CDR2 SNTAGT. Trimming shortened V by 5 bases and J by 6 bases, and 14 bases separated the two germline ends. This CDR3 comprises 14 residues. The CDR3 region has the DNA TGTGCCAGCAGTAAGTCGTTTGAAGTCAATGAGCAGTTCTTC. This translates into CASSKSFEVNEQFF.

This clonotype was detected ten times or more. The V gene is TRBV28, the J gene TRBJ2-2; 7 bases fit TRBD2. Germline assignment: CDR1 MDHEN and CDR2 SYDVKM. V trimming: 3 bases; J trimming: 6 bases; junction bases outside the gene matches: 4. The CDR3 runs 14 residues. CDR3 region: CASSFRGGAGELFF. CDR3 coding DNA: TGTGCCAGCAGTTTTAGGGGAGGGGCCGGGGAGCTGTTTTTT.

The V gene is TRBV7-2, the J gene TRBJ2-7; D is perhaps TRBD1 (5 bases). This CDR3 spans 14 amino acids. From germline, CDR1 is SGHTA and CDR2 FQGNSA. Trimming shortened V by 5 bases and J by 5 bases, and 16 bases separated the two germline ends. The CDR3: CASSVLGAHDEQYV. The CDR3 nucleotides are TGTGCCAGCAGCGTGTTAGGGGCGCACGACGAGCAGTACGTC.

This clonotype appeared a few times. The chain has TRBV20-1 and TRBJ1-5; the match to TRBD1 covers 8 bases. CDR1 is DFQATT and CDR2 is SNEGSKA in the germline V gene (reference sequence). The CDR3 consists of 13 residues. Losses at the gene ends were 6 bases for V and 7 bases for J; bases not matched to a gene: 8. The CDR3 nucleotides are TGCAGTGCCTCGACAGGGGATCGGCAGCCCCAGCATTTT. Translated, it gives CSASTGDRQPQHF.

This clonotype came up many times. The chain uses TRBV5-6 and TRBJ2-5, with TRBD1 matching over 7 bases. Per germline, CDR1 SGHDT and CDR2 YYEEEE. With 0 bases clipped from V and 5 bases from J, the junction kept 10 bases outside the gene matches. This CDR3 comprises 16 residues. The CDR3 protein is CASSLAWTGVRETQYF. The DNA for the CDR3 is TGTGCCAGCAGCTTGGCTTGGACAGGTGTTCGTGAGACCCAGTACTTC. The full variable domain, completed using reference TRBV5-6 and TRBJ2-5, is DAGVTQSPTHLIKTRGQQVTLRCSPKSGHDTVSWYQQALGQGPQFIFQYYEEEERQRGNFPDRFSGHQFPNYSSELNVNALLLGDSALYLCASSLAWTGVRETQYFGPGTRLLVL.

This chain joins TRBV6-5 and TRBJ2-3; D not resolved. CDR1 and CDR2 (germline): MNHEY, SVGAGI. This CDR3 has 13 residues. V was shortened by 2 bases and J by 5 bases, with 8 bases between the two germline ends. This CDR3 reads CASSYTDRDTQYF. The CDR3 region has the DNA TGTGCCAGCAGTTACACGGACCGAGATACGCAGTATTTT.

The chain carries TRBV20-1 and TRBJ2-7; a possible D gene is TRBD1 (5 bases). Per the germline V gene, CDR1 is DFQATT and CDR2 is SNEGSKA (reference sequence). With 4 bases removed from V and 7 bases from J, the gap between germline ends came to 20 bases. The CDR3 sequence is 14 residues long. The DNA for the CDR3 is TGCAGTGCTAAGCCTTTCAGGGCGAAAAATGAGCAGTACTTC. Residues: CSAKPFRAKNEQYF.

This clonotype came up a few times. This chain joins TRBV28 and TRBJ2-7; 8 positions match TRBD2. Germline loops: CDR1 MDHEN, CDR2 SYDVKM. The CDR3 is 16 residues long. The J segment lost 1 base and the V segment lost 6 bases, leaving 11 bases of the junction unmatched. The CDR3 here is CASRPVTGGESYEQYV. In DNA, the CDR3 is TGTGCCAGCAGACCAGTGACGGGGGGGGAGTCCTACGAGCAGTACGTC.

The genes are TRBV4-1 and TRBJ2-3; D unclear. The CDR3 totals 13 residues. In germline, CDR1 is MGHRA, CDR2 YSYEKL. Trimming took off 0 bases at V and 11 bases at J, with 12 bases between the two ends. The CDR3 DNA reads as TGCGCCAGCAGCCAAGATCGGGCGTCAAAGCAGTATTTT. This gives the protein CASSQDRASKQYF.

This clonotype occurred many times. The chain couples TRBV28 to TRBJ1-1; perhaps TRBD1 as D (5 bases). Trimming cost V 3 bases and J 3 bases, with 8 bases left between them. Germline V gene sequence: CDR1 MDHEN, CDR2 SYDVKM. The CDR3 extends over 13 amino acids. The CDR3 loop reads CASSLGVDTEAFF. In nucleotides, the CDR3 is TGTGCCAGCAGTTTGGGGGTCGACACTGAAGCTTTCTTT.

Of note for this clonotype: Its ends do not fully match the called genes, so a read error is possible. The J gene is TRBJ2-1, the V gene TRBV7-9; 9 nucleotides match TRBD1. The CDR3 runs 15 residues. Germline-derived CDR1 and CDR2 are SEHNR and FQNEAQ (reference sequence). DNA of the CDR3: TGTGCCAGCAGCTCGCGGGACAGGGCGTACCCCCCAGTGGTCTTC. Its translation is CASSSRDRAYPPVVF.

The CDR3 loop reads CASSYIGDLDGYTF. Written as DNA, the CDR3 is TGTGCCAGCAGTTACATAGGAGATTTGGATGGCTACACCTTC. V and J are TRBV6-2 or TRBV6-3 and TRBJ1-2; D not certain. Per germline, CDR1 MNHEY and CDR2 SVGEGT. There are 14 residues in the CDR3. Trimming removed 2 bases from V and 6 bases from J, with 13 bases in between.

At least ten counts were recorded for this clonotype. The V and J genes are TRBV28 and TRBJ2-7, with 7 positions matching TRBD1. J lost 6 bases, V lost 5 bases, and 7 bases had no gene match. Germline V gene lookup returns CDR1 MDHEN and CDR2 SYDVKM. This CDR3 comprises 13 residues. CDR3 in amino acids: CASSTRGGGEQYV. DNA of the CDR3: TGTGCCAGCAGTACCCGAGGGGGCGGCGAGCAGTACGTC.

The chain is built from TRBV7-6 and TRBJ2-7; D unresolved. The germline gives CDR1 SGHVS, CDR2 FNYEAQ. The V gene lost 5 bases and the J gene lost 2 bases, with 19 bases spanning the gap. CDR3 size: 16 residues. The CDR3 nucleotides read TGTGCCAGCAGCCCCGGTAACGTGGGATCCGCCTACGAGCAGTACTTC. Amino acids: CASSPGNVGSAYEQYF.

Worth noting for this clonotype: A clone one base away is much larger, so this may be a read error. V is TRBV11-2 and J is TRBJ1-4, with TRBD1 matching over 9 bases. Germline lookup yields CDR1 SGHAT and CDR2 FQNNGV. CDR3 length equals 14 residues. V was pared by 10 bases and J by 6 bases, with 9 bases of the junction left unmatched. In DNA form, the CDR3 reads TGTGCCAACAGTAAACAGGGGGCTTATGAAAAACTGTTTTTT. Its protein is CANSKQGAYEKLFF.

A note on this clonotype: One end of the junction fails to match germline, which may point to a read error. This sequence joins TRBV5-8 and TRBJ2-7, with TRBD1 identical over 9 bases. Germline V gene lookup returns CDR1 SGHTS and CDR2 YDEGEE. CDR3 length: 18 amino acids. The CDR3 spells CGSSRPYRDREEAYEQYF. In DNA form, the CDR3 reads TGTGGCAGCAGCAGGCCCTACCGGGACAGGGAGGAGGCCTACGAGCAGTACTTC.

CDR3 sequence reads: CSAAERGIVYEQYF. CDR3 nucleotide sequence: TGCAGTGCCGCCGAGCGGGGGATTGTCTACGAGCAGTACTTC. The V and J genes are TRBV20-1 and TRBJ2-7; 8 bases map to TRBD2. V was clipped by 6 bases and J by 3 bases; unmatched bases: 10. The CDR3 loop spans 14 amino acids. Germline CDR1 and CDR2: DFQATT and SNEGSKA (reference sequence).

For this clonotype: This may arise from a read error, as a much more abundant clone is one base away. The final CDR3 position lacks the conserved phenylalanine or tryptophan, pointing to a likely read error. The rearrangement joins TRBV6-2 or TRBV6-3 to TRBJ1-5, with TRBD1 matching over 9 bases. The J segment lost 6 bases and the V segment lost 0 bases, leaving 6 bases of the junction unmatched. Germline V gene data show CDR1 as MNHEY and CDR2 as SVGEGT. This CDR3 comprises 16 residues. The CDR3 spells CASSYSRTGEAQPQHS. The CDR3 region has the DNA TGTGCCAGCAGTTACTCAAGGACAGGGGAGGCTCAGCCCCAGCATTCT.

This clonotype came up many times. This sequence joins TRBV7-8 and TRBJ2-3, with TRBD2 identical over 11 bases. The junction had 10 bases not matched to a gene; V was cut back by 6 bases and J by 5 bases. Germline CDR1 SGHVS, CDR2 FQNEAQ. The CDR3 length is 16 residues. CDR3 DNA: TGTGCCAGCAGATATGTTAGCGGGGGGGCTGGAGATACGCAGTATTTT. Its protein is CASRYVSGGAGDTQYF.

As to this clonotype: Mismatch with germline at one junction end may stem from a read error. The chain's CDR3 is CASTLYRGRMNNEAFF. DNA for the CDR3: TGTGCCAGCACCCTTTACAGGGGGAGGATGAACAATGAAGCTTTCTTT. V gene TRBV28 combines with J gene TRBJ1-1; 8 nucleotides align to TRBD1. This CDR3 has 16 residues. Germline-derived CDR1 and CDR2 are MDHEN and SYDVKM.

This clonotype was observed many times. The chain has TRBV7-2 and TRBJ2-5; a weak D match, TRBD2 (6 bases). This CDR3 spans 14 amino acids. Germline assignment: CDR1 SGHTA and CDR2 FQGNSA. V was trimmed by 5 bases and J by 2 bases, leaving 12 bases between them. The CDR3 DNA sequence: TGTGCCAGCAGCCGGCGCGGGGCACAAGAGACCCAGTACTTC. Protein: CASSRRGAQETQYF. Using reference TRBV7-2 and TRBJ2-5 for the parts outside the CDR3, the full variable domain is GAGVSQSPSNKVTEKGKDVELRCDPISGHTALYWYRQSLGQGLEFLIYFQGNSAPDKSGLPSDRFSAERTGGSVSTLTIQRTQQEDSAVYLCASSRRGAQETQYFGPGTRLLVL.

The CDR3 region is CASSSNDLDQYF. CDR3 nucleotide sequence: TGTGCCAGCAGCTCGAACGACCTCGATCAGTACTTC. The chain carries TRBV13 and TRBJ2-7; D not certain. The CDR3 loop spans 12 amino acids. Between the trimmed V and J ends, which lost 4 bases and 10 bases, there was a span of 14 bases. Germline V gene lookup returns CDR1 PRHDT and CDR2 FYEKMQ (reference sequence).

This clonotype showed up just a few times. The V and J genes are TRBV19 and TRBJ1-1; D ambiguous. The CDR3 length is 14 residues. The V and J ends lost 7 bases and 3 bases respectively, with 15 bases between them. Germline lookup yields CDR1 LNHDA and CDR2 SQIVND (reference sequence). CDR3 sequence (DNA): TGTGCCAGTATTCGCGTTGGGATTCACACTGAAGCTTTCTTT. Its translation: CASIRVGIHTEAFF.

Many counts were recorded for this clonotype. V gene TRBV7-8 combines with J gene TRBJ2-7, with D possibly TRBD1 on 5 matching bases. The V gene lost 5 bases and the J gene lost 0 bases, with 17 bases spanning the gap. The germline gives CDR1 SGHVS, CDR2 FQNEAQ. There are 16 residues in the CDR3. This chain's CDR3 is CASSHGPGFVSYEQYV. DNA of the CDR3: TGTGCCAGCAGCCACGGGCCAGGGTTCGTCTCCTACGAGCAGTACGTC.

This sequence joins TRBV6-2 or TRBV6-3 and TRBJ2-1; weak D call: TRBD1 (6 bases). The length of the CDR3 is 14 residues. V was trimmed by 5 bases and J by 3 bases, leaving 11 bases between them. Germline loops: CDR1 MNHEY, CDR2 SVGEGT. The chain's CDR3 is CASSPVDSYNEQFF. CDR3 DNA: TGTGCCAGCAGTCCTGTGGACAGCTACAATGAGCAGTTCTTC.

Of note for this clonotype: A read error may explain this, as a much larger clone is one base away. The CDR3 DNA reads TGTGCCAACAGCACCTACGGGGAGCTGTTTTTT. It encodes CANSTYGELFF. This chain joins TRBV7-6 and TRBJ2-2; no clear D. This CDR3 region has 11 residues. In germline, CDR1 is SGHVS, CDR2 FNYEAQ.

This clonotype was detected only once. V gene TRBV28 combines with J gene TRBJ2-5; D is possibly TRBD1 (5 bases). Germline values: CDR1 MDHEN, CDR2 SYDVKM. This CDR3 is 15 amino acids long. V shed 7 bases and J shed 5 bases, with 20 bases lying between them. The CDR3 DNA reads TGTGCCAGCAATTCGGACATCGATTCCGGGGAGACCCAGTACTTC. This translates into CASNSDIDSGETQYF. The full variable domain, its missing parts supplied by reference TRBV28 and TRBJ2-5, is DVKVTQSSRYLVKRTGEKVFLECVQDMDHENMFWYRQDPGLGLRLIYFSYDVKMKEKGDIPEGYSVSREKKERFSLILESASTNQTSMYLCASNSDIDSGETQYFGPGTRLLVL.